This T cell receptor beta chain was captured by sequencing in a study of neoadjuvant anti-PD-1 for oral cavity cancer. The overall study: Patients without progression received a fourth nivolumab dose around day 43, then surgical resection on days 50-56.

Time point specified: after neoadjuvant nivolumab, at surgical resection. The patients had HPV-negative, locally advanced oral cavity squamous cell carcinoma. Study observations and caveats: TCR analyses covered only a few patients per response group. Higher pretreatment Treg/Th17 ratios tracked higher pretreatment blood clonality.

Of note for this clone: Its antigen is not identified.

Method: immunoSEQ multiplex PCR; TCRdb's copy keeps in-frame clones and lacks some. The sample lists nearly 8,000 clones, 69% seen once, with around 2.9% in the top ten. The sequence was collected from a person aged 35-79 years with oral cavity squamous cell carcinoma. The specimen was PBMCs, collected after nivolumab (anti-PD-1) treatment.

The CDR3 DNA reads TGTGCCACCAGCAGAATCTTGGCAGATAGGGAGACCCAGTACTTC. This sequence encodes CATSRILADRETQYF. The gene calls are TRBV15 and TRBJ2-5; D is ambiguous. In germline, CDR1 is LNHNV, CDR2 YYDKDF (reference sequence). The CDR3 is made up of 15 amino acids. With 2 bases removed from V and 5 bases from J, the gap between germline ends came to 15 bases.